The TCR beta chain described here comes from a study of T cell repertoires in cytomegalovirus infection (dated by TCRdb to between 2019 and 2020). Describing the broader study: The peptide stimulations were aimed at well-studied HLA-B-restricted epitopes as well as recently identified HLA-C-restricted CMV epitopes, whose presentation resists viral immunomodulation. The HLA type of each donor mattered for the analysis, because public TCR beta signatures pointed to carriage of CMV infection along with the matching HLA type.

Sequencing was carried out with an Illumina HiSeq 1500. TCRdb took the public reads, trimmed them with fastp at Q25, ran MiXCR for clone calling and kept in-frame beta chains. Every distinct CDR3 protein forms one entry, paired with its most common genes and DNA. Within this sample are hundreds of thousands of distinct CDR3 sequences, with approximately 32% of them counted one time only. 13% of the sample rests with the top ten. The CDR1 and CDR2 encoded by the germline V gene are SGHDT and YYEEEE. V loses 1 base at its end and J loses 4 bases; junction bases beyond the gene matches: 5. From the cysteine up to the phenylalanine, the CDR3 has a length of 16 residues. Just the 48-base CDR3 DNA is kept, in frame starting at base 1. Comment on this clonotype: Which antigen it targets is not known. The input lacks base qualities; no much larger clone sits a single base away.

Taken with the paper, the label for treatment or condition translates to: in vitro stimulation with specific CMV peptide epitopes to enrich CMV-specific T cells. Here is what the overall study found, with its caveats: Cumulative frequency of public TCR beta family members discriminated carriers of CMV infection plus the relevant HLA type in this cohort and an independent approximately 340-donor cohort. The ex vivo response was dominated by HLA-C-restricted CMV-specific TCR beta clonotypes, and the single most frequent clonotype in two of eight donors was supplied by these HLA-C-restricted clonotypes.

Rearrangement joined TRBV5-6 to TRBJ2-4; 10 of the junction bases match TRBD2. The receptor was derived from a human donor in good health (CMV status not recorded). Some clones in this sample may be carry-over from other donors' samples. Specimen: cultured CD8+ T cells from PBMCs, collected from culture after CMV antigen stimulation. The CDR3 is CASSLKRGGPKNIQYF. The bases read TGTGCCAGCAGCTTGAAGCGGGGGGGCCCTAAAAACATTCAGTACTTC.